Following are 7 T cell receptor beta chains from one sample sequenced in a study of PD-1 blockade in classical Hodgkin lymphoma. In every patient, relapse followed autologous stem cell transplantation, while exposure to brentuximab vedotin differed. Clones were sequenced by immunoSEQ multiplex PCR, and TCRdb holds only the in-frame ones, with some missing. This table holds 23,000 or so clones, roughly 80% found once. The sample was peripheral blood mononuclear cells (PBMCs), taken before the second cycle of nivolumab. These receptor sequences come from a human donor with classical Hodgkin lymphoma.

By frequency in the sample, this clone is medium-sized (0.01 to 0.1%). The V call is TRBV2, the J call TRBJ2-5; weak D call: TRBD2 (6 bases). V lost 7 bases and J lost 6, with 18 bases in between. From germline, CDR1 is SNHLY and CDR2 FYNNEI. This CDR3 comprises 14 residues. CDR3 region: CASMETLATQTQYF. Written as DNA, the CDR3 is TGTGCCAGCATGGAGACCCTAGCGACCCAGACCCAGTACTTC.

This clone showed up just once. This chain uses TRBV10-2 with TRBJ1-6; D possibly corresponds to TRBD1 (6 bases). Looked up from germline, CDR1 is WSHSY and CDR2 is SAAADI. The ends were cut back, 6 bases at V and 10 bases at J, with 19 bases in the middle. CDR3 size: 15 residues. As DNA, the CDR3 is TGCGCCAGCAGGATCATGACAGGAGGTGAATCACCCCTCCACTTT. Its translation is CASRIMTGGESPLHF.

The chain combines TRBV30 with TRBJ1-2; D might be TRBD1 (6 bases). CDR3 length: 12 residues. CDR1 and CDR2 (germline): GTSNPN, SVGIG (reference sequence). The V end was cut by 2 bases, the J end by 5 bases, with 9 bases between. CDR3: CAWSSGAYGYTF. CDR3 sequence (DNA): TGTGCCTGGAGTTCAGGGGCTTATGGCTACACCTTC.

The chain uses TRBV6-1 and TRBJ1-5; D remains ambiguous. The germline V gene encodes CDR1 MNHNS and CDR2 SASEGT. The CDR3 consists of 14 residues. Trimming stripped 0 bases from V and 1 base from J, with 4 bases between. CDR3: CASSEATSNQPQHF. CDR3 sequence (DNA): TGTGCCAGCAGTGAAGCGACGAGCAATCAGCCCCAGCATTTT.

Comment on this clone: The junction departs from germline at one end; a sequencing error may be responsible. V usage is TRBV7-7 and J usage is TRBJ2-5, with TRBD2 matching over 13 bases. The CDR3 covers 16 residues. The germline CDR1 and CDR2 sequences are SSHAT and FNYEAQ (reference sequence). The CDR3 loop reads CASSPGLAGDQETQYF. The CDR3 nucleotides are TGTGCTAGCAGCCCCGGACTAGCGGGGGACCAAGAGACCCAGTACTTC.

This clone was seen a single time. This chain uses TRBV27 with TRBJ2-7; possibly TRBD1 for D (5 bases). In germline, CDR1 is MNHEY, CDR2 SMNVEV (reference sequence). This CDR3 region has 16 residues. Trimming stripped 2 bases from V and 3 bases from J, with 17 bases between. The CDR3 bases are TGTGCCAGCAGTTTAGATTCGGCCAGGGTAGGCTACGAGCAGTACTTC. This encodes CASSLDSARVGYEQYF.

A remark on this clone: Mismatch with germline at one junction end may stem from a read error. The sample has other DNA sequences that encode this CDR3 too. The chain employs TRBV7-2 and TRBJ2-3, with D possibly being TRBD2 (6 bases). Germline V CDR1 and CDR2: SGHTA, FQGNSA. The CDR3 sequence is 14 residues long. The CDR3 DNA follows: TGTGCCAGCAGCCTAGCGCGGAGCACAGATACGCAGTATTTT. Translated: CASSLARSTDTQYF.